This T cell receptor (beta chain) was retrieved from a study of blood T cell repertoires in COVID-19. V was cut by 3 bases and J by 0 bases, with 12 bases left in between. The germline gives CDR1 LNHDA, CDR2 SQIVND (reference sequence). The CDR3 is 16 residues long. Under the authors' procedure: For nucleated cells, counts were estimated from reference gene primer amplification. Repertoires were generated with immunoSEQ multiplex PCR, while TCRdb's copy carries only in-frame clones and drops some. D and trimming come from the DNA, and the V and J calls and clone size come from that table. The sample lists roughly 57,000 clones; over 70% were seen once.

The V call is TRBV19, the J call TRBJ1-5; D not resolved. This TCR was recovered from a woman between 65 and 79 years old with acute or convalescent COVID-19. Sequencing input: peripheral blood. CDR3 DNA: TGTGCCAGTAGTATTTATGGAGCGTATAGCAATCAGCCCCAGCATTTT. Protein: CASSIYGAYSNQPQHF.